The present TCR beta chain was sequenced within a study of blood T cell repertoires in COVID-19. Turning to the study itself: The United States, Italy and Spain supplied acute and convalescent COVID-19 samples.

Original analysis: Amplifying reference gene primers gave estimates of nucleated cell counts. Assay used: immunoSEQ multiplex PCR; TCRdb lists only in-frame clones, some missing. V, J and clone size are those of that table, while D and trimming were read from the DNA. The sample carries 150,000 to 200,000 clones, about 90% recorded once. Everyone who took part was roughly 18 to 95 years old, and they came from about 25 US areas. Trimming shortened V by 5 bases and J by 1 base, and 10 bases separated the two germline ends. This CDR3 comprises 14 residues. The germline V gene encodes CDR1 MNHEY and CDR2 SMNVEV (reference sequence).

This TCR came from a human donor with acute COVID-19. The donor label of this sample is uncertain. The chain uses TRBV27 and TRBJ2-3, with D possibly being TRBD1 (5 bases). Sequenced material: PBMCs or T cells enriched from blood (not recorded which). CDR3 nucleotide sequence: TGTGCCAGCAGTGCCCTCAGGGGCACAGATACGCAGTATTTT. Translation: CASSALRGTDTQYF.